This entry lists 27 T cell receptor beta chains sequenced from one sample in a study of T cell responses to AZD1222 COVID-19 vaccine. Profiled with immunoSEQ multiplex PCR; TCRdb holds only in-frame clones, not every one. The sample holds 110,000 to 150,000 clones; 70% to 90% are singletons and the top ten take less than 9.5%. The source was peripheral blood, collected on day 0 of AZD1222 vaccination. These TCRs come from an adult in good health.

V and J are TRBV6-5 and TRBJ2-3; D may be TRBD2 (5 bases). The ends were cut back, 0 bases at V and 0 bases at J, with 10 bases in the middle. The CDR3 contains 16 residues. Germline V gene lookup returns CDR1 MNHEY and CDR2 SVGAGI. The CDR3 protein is CASSYSVRTSTDTQYF. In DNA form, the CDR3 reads TGTGCCAGCAGTTACTCGGTACGGACTAGCACAGATACGCAGTATTTT.

In DNA form, the CDR3 reads TGTGCCAGTAGTATTTCCGGGGCCAACGTCCTGACTTTC. Translating gives CASSISGANVLTF. V usage is TRBV19 and J usage is TRBJ2-6; D is undetermined. Germline CDR1 LNHDA, CDR2 SQIVND (reference sequence). The CDR3 covers 13 residues. Trimming shortened V by 3 bases and J by 4 bases, and 4 bases separated the two germline ends.

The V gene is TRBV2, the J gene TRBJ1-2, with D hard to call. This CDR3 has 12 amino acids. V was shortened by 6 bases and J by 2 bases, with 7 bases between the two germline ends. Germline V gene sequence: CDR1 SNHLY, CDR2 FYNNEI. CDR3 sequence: CASSDWNYGYTF. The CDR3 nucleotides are TGTGCCAGCAGCGACTGGAACTATGGCTACACCTTC.

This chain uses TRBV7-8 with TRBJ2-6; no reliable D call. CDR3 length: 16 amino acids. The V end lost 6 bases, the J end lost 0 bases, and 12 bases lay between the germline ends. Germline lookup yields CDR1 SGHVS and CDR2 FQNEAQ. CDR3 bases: TGTGCCAGCAGTTTTGTCGGGCTCTCTGGGGCCAACGTCCTGACTTTC. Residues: CASSFVGLSGANVLTF.

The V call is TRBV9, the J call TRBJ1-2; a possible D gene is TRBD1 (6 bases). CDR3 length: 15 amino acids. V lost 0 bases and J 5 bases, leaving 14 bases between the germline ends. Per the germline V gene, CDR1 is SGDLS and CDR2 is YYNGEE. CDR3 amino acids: CASSVEGRGAYGYTF. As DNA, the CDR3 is TGTGCCAGCAGCGTAGAGGGCAGGGGCGCTTATGGCTACACCTTC.

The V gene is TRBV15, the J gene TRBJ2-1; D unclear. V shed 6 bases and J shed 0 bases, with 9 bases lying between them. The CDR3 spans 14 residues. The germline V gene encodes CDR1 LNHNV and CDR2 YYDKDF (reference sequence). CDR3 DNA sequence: TGTGCCACCAGGCGAGCGTCCTCCTACAATGAGCAGTTCTTC. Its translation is CATRRASSYNEQFF. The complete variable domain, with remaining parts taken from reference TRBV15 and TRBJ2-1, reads DAMVIQNPRYQVTQFGKPVTLSCSQTLNHNVMYWYQQKSSQAPKLLFHYYDKDFNNEADTPDNFQSRRPNTSFCFLDIRSPGLGDTAMYLCATRRASSYNEQFFGPGTRLTVL.

The CDR3 region is CAWSVSGGEAGELFF. The CDR3 region has the DNA TGTGCCTGGAGTGTTTCGGGGGGCGAGGCCGGGGAGCTGTTTTTT. The chain carries TRBV30 and TRBJ2-2, with D maybe TRBD2 (7 bases). The V gene's germline CDR1 is GTSNPN and CDR2 SVGIG (reference sequence). Between the trimmed V and J ends, which lost 0 bases and 6 bases, there was a span of 14 bases. The CDR3 runs to 15 residues.

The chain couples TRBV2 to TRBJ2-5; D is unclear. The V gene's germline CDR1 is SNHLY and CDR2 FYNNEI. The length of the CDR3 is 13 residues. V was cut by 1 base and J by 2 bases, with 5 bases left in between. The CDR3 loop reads CASSEVGQETQYF. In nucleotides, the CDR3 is TGTGCCAGCAGTGAAGTTGGGCAAGAGACCCAGTACTTC.

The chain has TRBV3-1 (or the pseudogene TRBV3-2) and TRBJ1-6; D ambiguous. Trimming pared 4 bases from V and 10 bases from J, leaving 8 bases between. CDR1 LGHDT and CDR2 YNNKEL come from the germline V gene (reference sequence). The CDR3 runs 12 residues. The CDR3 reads CASSLFPSPLHF. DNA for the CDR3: TGTGCCAGCAGCCTCTTCCCCTCACCCCTCCACTTT.

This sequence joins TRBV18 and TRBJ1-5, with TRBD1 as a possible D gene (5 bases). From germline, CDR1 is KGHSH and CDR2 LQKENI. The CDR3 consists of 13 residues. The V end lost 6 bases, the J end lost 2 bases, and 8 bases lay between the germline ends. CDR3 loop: CASSRVGNQPQHF. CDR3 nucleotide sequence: TGTGCCAGCTCCAGGGTCGGCAATCAGCCCCAGCATTTT.

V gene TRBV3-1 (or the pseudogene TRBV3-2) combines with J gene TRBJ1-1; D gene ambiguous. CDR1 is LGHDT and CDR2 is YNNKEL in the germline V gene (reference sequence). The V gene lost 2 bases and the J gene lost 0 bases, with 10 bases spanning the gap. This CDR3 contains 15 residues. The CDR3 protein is CASSQPRLMNTEAFF. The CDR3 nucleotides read TGTGCCAGCAGCCAACCACGGCTCATGAACACTGAAGCTTTCTTT.

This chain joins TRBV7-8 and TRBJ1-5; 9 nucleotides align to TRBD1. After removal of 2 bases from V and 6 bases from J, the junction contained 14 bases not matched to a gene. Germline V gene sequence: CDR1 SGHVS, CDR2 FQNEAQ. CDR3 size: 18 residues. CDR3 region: CASSLRTPGQGSGQPQHF. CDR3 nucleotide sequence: TGTGCCAGCAGCTTACGAACGCCGGGACAGGGATCTGGTCAGCCCCAGCATTTT. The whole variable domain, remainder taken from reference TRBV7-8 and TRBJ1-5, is GAGVSQSPRYKVAKRGQDVALRCDPISGHVSLFWYQQALGQGPEFLTYFQNEAQLDKSGLPSDRFFAERPEGSVSTLKIQRTQQEDSAVYLCASSLRTPGQGSGQPQHFGDGTRLSIL.

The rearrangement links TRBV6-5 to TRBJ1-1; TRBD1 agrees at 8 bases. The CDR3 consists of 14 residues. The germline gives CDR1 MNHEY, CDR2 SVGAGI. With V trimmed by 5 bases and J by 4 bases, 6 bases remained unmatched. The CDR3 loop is CASSRTGSGTEAFF. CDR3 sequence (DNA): TGTGCCAGCAGTCGGACAGGGTCGGGCACTGAAGCTTTCTTT.

CDR3 in amino acids: CASSSRDRMMEQYF. The CDR3 bases are TGTGCCAGCAGCTCCCGGGACAGGATGATGGAGCAGTACTTC. The rearrangement uses TRBV7-2 and TRBJ2-7; 8 bases are shared with TRBD1. V shed 4 bases and J 7 bases; nucleotides not matched to a gene: 9. The CDR3 is 14 residues long. Germline CDR1 is SGHTA and CDR2 is FQGNSA. Drawing the rest from reference TRBV7-2 and TRBJ2-7, the complete variable domain is GAGVSQSPSNKVTEKGKDVELRCDPISGHTALYWYRQSLGQGLEFLIYFQGNSAPDKSGLPSDRFSAERTGGSVSTLTIQRTQQEDSAVYLCASSSRDRMMEQYFGPGTRLTVT.

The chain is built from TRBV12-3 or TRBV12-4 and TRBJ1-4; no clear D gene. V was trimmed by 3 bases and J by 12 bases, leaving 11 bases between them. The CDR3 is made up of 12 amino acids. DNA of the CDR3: TGTGCCAGCAGTTTGAACATGAGAGAACTGTTTTTT. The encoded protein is CASSLNMRELFF.

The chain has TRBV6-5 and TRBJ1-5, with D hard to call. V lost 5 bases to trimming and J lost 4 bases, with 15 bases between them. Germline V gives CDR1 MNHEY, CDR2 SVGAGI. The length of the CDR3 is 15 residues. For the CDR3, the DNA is TGTGCCAGCAGTCCCCGGGGAGAGCGAAATCAGCCCCAGCATTTT. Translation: CASSPRGERNQPQHF.

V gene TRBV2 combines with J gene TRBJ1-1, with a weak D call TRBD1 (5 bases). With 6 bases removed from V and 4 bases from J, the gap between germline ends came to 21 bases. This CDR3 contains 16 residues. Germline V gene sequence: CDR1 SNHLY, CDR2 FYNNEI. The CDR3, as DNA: TGTGCCAGCAGCCCCCGGTGGGCAGGGCTGGCCACTGAAGCTTTCTTT. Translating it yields CASSPRWAGLATEAFF.

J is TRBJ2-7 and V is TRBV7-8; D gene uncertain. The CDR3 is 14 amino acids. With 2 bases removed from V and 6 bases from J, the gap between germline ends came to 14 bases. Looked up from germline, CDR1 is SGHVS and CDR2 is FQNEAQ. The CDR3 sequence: CASSLTVRLFEQYF. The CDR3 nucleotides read TGTGCCAGCAGCTTAACGGTCCGACTCTTCGAGCAGTACTTC.

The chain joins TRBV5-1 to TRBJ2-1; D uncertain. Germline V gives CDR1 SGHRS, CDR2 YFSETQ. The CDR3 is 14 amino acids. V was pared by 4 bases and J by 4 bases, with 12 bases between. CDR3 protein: CASSPVPEYNEQFF. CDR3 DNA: TGCGCCAGCAGCCCTGTACCCGAATACAATGAGCAGTTCTTC. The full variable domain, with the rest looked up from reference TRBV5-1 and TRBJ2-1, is KAGVTQTPRYLIKTRGQQVTLSCSPISGHRSVSWYQQTPGQGLQFLFEYFSETQRNKGNFPGRFSGRQFSNSRSEMNVSTLELGDSALYLCASSPVPEYNEQFFGPGTRLTVL.

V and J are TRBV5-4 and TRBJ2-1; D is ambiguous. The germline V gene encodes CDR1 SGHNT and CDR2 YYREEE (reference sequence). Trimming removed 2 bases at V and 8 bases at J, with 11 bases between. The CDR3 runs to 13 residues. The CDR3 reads CASSFLSGDEQFF. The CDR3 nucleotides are TGTGCCAGCAGCTTTCTATCCGGCGATGAGCAGTTCTTC.

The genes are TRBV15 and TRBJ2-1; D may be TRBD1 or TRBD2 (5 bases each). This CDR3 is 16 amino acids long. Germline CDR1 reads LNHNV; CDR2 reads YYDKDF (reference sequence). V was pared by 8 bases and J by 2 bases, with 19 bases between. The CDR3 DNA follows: TGTGCCACCGACCCGTCTGGGACGTTAACCTACAATGAGCAGTTCTTC. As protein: CATDPSGTLTYNEQFF.

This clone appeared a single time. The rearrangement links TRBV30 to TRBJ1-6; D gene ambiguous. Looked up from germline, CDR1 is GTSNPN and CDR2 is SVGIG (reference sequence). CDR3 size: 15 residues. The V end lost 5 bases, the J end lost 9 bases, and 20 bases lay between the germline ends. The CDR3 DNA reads TGTGCCTGGTCATACGACCGGGTTTCGCTTTCACCCCTCCACTTT. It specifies CAWSYDRVSLSPLHF.

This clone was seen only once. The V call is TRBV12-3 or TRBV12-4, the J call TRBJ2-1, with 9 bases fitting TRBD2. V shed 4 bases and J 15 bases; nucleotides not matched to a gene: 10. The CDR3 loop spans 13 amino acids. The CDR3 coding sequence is TGTGCCAGCAGTTGGACCCCAGCGGGGGGTGTGTTCTTC. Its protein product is CASSWTPAGGVFF.

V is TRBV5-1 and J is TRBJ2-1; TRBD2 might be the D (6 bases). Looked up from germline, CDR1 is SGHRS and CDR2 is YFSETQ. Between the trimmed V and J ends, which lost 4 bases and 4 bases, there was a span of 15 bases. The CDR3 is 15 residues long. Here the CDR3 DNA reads TGCGCCAGCAGCCAATCGGGGGACGCGTACAATGAGCAGTTCTTC. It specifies CASSQSGDAYNEQFF. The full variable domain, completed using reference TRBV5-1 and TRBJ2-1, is KAGVTQTPRYLIKTRGQQVTLSCSPISGHRSVSWYQQTPGQGLQFLFEYFSETQRNKGNFPGRFSGRQFSNSRSEMNVSTLELGDSALYLCASSQSGDAYNEQFFGPGTRLTVL.

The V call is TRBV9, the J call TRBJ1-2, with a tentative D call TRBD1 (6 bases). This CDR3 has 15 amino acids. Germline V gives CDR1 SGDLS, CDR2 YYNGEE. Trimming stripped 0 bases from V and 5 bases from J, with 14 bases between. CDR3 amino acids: CASSVVAGAGYGYTF. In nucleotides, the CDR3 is TGTGCCAGCAGCGTAGTTGCAGGGGCCGGGTATGGCTACACCTTC.

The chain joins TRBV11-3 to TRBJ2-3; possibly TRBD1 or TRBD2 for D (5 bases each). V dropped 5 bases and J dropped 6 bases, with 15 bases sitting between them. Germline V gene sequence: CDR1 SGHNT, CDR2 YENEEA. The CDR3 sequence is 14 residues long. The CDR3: CASSPGWGTDTQYF. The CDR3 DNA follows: TGTGCCAGCAGCCCGGGTTGGGGGACGGATACGCAGTATTTT.

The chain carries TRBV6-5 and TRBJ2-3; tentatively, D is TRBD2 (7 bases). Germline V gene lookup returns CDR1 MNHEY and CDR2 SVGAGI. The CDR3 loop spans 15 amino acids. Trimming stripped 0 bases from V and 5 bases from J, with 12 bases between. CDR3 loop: CASSYSRRGGDTQYF. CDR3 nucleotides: TGTGCCAGCAGTTACTCGCGTAGGGGGGGAGATACGCAGTATTTT.